Only a few counts were recorded for the clone carrying this T cell receptor beta chain. The sample is drawn from a study of control samples from healthy donors and cancer patients. Sequenced by immunoSEQ multiplex PCR; TCRdb stores in-frame clones only, minus some. The sample lists 98,000 or so clones; around 90% were seen once. Trimming removed 7 bases at V and 5 bases at J, with 17 bases between. This CDR3 is 14 amino acids long. Per germline, CDR1 SNHLY and CDR2 FYNNEI. The clonotype originates from a woman aged 70-85 years in good health. The sequenced material came from blood. This rearrangement joins TRBV2 to TRBJ1-2; possibly TRBD1 for D (6 bases). CDR3 region: CASTPGQRRYGYTF. CDR3 sequence (DNA): TGTGCCAGCACCCCTGGACAGCGACGTTATGGCTACACCTTC. The variable domain in full, completed from reference TRBV2 and TRBJ1-2, reads EPEVTQTPSHQVTQMGQEVILRCVPISNHLYFYWYRQILGQKVEFLVSFYNNEISEKSEIFDDQFSVERPDGSNFTLKIRSTKLEDSAMYFCASTPGQRRYGYTFGSGTRLTVV.